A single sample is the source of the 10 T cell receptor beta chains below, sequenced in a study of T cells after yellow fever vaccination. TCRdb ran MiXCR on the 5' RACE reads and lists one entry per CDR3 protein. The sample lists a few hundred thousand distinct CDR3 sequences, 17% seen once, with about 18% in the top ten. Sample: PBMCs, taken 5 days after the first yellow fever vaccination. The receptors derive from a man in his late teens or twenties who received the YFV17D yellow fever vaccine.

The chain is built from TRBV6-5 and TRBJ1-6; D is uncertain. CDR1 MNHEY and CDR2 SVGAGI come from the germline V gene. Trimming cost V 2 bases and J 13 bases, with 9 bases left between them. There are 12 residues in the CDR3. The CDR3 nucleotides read TGTGCCAGCAGTTACGTCGGGTCCCCCCTCCACTTT. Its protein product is CASSYVGSPLHF.

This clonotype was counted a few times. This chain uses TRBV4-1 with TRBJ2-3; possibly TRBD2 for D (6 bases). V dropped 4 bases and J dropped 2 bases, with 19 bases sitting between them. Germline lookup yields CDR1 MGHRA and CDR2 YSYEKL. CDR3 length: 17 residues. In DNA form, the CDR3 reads TGCGCCAGCAGCCGCTTCACTCGGGGGTCCTCCACAGATACGCAGTATTTT. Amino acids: CASSRFTRGSSTDTQYF.

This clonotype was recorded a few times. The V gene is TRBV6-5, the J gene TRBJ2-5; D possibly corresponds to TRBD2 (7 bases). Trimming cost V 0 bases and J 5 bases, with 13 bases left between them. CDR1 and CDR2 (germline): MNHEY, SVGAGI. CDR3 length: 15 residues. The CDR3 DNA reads TGTGCCAGCAGTTACTCGAGGGGGGGAGGGGAGACCCAGTACTTC. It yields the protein CASSYSRGGGETQYF.

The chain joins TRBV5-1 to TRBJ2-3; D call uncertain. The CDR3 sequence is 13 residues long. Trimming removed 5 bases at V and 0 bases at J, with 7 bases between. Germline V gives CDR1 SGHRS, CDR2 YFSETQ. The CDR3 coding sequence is TGCGCCAGCAGAGGGCGGAGCACAGATACGCAGTATTTT. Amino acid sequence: CASRGRSTDTQYF.

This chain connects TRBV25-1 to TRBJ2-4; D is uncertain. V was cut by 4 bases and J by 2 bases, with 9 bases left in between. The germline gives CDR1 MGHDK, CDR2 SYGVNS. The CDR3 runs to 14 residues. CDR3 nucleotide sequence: TGTGCCAGCAGTGGGTTTAAGACCAAAAACATTCAGTACTTC. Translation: CASSGFKTKNIQYF.

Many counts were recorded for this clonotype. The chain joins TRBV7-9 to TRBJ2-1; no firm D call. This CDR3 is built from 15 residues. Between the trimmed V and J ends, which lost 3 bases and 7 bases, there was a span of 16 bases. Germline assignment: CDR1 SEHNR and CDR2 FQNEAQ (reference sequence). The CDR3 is CASSFPPRLGNEQFF. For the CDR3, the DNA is TGTGCCAGCAGCTTCCCGCCCCGGTTGGGAAATGAGCAGTTCTTC.

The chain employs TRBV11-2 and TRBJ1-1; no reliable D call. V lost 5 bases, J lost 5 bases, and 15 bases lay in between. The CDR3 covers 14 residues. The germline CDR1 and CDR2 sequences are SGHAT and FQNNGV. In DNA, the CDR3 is TGTGCCAGCAGCCCAACCCAGAAGGATACTGAAGCTTTCTTT. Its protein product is CASSPTQKDTEAFF.

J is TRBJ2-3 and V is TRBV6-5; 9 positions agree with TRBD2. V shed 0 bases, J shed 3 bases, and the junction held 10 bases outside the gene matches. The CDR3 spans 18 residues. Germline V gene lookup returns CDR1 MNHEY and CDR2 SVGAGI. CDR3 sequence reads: CASSYSRGGPRRTDTQYF. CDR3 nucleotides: TGTGCCAGCAGTTACTCGCGGGGGGGCCCCCGGAGGACAGATACGCAGTATTTT.

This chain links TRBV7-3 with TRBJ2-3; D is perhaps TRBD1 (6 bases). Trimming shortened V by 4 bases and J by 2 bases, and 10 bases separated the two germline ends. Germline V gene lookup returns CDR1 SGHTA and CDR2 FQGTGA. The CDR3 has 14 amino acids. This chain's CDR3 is CASSYRVFTDTQYF. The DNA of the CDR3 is TGTGCCAGCAGCTACAGGGTTTTCACAGATACGCAGTATTTT.

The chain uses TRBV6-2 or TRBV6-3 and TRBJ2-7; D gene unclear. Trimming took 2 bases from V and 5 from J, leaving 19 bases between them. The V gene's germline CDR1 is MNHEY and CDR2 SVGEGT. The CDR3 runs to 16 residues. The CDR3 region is CASSYRFGYGLNEQYF. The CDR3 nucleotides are TGTGCCAGCAGTTACAGGTTCGGGTATGGGTTAAACGAGCAGTACTTC.